Below are 11 T cell receptor beta chains sequenced from a single sample in a study of T cell repertoires in cytomegalovirus infection. TCRdb independently ran MiXCR on the reads; one entry per CDR3 protein. The sample yields more than 500,000 distinct CDR3 sequences, 16% seen once. What was sequenced was CD8+ T cells from PBMCs. The receptors derive from a human donor in good health (CMV status not recorded). Some clones in this sample may be carry-over from other donors' samples.

This clonotype has only a few counts. This chain connects TRBV12-5 to TRBJ1-1; D is ambiguous. Trimming stripped 6 bases from V and 5 bases from J, with 10 bases between. The CDR3 contains 12 residues. Germline loops: CDR1 LGHNT, CDR2 FRNRAP. CDR3 sequence reads: CASGPVSTEAFF. CDR3 DNA sequence: TGTGCTAGTGGCCCCGTATCGACTGAAGCTTTCTTT. Drawing the rest from reference TRBV12-5 and TRBJ1-1, the complete variable domain is DARVTQTPRHKVTEMGQEVTMRCQPILGHNTVFWYRQTMMQGLELLAYFRNRAPLDDSGMPKDRFSAEMPDATLATLKIQPSEPRDSAVYFCASGPVSTEAFFGQGTRLTVV.

Turning to this clonotype: A junction boundary mismatches the germline segment, possibly from a read error. The chain employs TRBV6-6 and TRBJ1-3, with D possibly TRBD1 on 5 matching bases. Per the germline V gene, CDR1 is MNHNY and CDR2 is SVGAGI (reference sequence). The CDR3 is made up of 17 amino acids. Here the CDR3 reads CARSLGLLGLYGNTIYF. In nucleotides, the CDR3 is TGTGCCAGAAGTTTGGGACTCCTAGGCCTCTATGGAAACACCATATATTTT.

This sequence joins TRBV6-1 and TRBJ2-2; TRBD2 matches 7 bases. CDR1 is MNHNS, CDR2 SASEGT, per germline. The trim removed 5 bases at V and 1 base at J, leaving 7 bases unmatched. CDR3 length: 16 amino acids. The CDR3 reads CASSSIGGRNTGELFF. CDR3 DNA sequence: TGTGCCAGCAGTTCAATCGGGGGGAGGAACACCGGGGAGCTGTTTTTT.

The chain recombines TRBV2 with TRBJ2-1, with 10 bases identical to TRBD1. Germline V lookup: CDR1 SNHLY, CDR2 FYNNEI. This CDR3 contains 15 residues. V was clipped by 3 bases and J by 6 bases; unmatched bases: 5. This chain's CDR3 is CASSDDRGQGNEQFF. The CDR3 region has the DNA TGTGCCAGCAGTGACGACAGGGGGCAAGGCAATGAGCAGTTCTTC.

This clonotype was observed at least ten times. Sequence at one end of the junction differs from germline and may be a read error. The chain recombines TRBV4-1 with TRBJ2-5; D call uncertain. From germline, CDR1 is MGHRA and CDR2 YSYEKL. The CDR3 length is 12 residues. In DNA, the CDR3 is TGTGCCAGCAGCCAAGATAAAGAGACCCAGTACTTC. Protein sequence: CASSQDKETQYF.

There are a few counts of this clonotype. This chain uses TRBV6-1 with TRBJ2-5, with 8 bases that match TRBD1. Trimming removed 1 base from V and 5 bases from J; junction bases left unmatched: 6. Germline V gene data show CDR1 as MNHNS and CDR2 as SASEGT. The CDR3 contains 15 residues. Here the CDR3 DNA reads TGTGCCAGCAGTGAAGGGGTCAGGGGGCAGGAGACCCAGTACTTC. Protein product: CASSEGVRGQETQYF.

In its sample, this clonotype was seen a few times. The chain carries TRBV5-4 and TRBJ2-1, with D perhaps assigned TRBD1 or TRBD2 (5 bases each). Germline CDR1 reads SGHNT; CDR2 reads YYREEE (reference sequence). This CDR3 has 13 residues. V dropped 7 bases and J dropped 2 bases, with 10 bases sitting between them. The CDR3, as DNA: TGTGCCAGCTGGGGGTATCCCTACAATGAGCAGTTCTTC. Residues: CASWGYPYNEQFF.

In this sample, this clonotype turned up many times. The V gene is TRBV15, the J gene TRBJ1-1, with D hard to call. Germline loops: CDR1 LNHNV, CDR2 YYDKDF (reference sequence). The CDR3 sequence is 13 residues long. The V end was cut by 1 base, the J end by 5 bases, with 8 bases between. The CDR3 loop reads CATSRGAGTEAFF. CDR3 DNA sequence: TGTGCCACCAGCAGAGGGGCGGGAACTGAAGCTTTCTTT.

This clonotype turned up a few times. This chain links TRBV27 with TRBJ2-7, with unresolved D. This CDR3 has 12 amino acids. Germline V gene lookup returns CDR1 MNHEY and CDR2 SMNVEV (reference sequence). V dropped 0 bases and J dropped 4 bases, with 4 bases sitting between them. CDR3 protein: CASSLSHYEQYF. The CDR3 coding sequence is TGTGCCAGCAGTTTATCGCATTACGAGCAGTACTTC.

Notes on this clonotype: A much larger clone differs by one base, so this may be a read error. A read error is likely, as this CDR3 ends without the conserved phenylalanine or tryptophan. The chain couples TRBV12-3 or TRBV12-4 to TRBJ2-1, with D tentatively TRBD1 (6 bases). Trimming removed 6 bases from V and 9 bases from J, with 15 bases in between. The CDR3 sequence is 13 residues long. CDR3 DNA sequence: TGTGCCAGCAGGGCCCCGGACAGTTTTGAGCAGTTCTTA. Protein product: CASRAPDSFEQFL.

This clonotype was seen many times. This rearrangement joins TRBV29-1 to TRBJ1-2, with D perhaps TRBD1 (5 bases). There are 15 residues in the CDR3. V lost 0 bases and J 2 bases, leaving 13 bases between the germline ends. CDR1 is SQVTM and CDR2 is ANQGSEA in the germline V gene. The CDR3 region is CSVEDGDSPNYGYTF. CDR3 bases: TGCAGCGTTGAAGACGGCGACAGCCCCAACTATGGCTACACCTTC.